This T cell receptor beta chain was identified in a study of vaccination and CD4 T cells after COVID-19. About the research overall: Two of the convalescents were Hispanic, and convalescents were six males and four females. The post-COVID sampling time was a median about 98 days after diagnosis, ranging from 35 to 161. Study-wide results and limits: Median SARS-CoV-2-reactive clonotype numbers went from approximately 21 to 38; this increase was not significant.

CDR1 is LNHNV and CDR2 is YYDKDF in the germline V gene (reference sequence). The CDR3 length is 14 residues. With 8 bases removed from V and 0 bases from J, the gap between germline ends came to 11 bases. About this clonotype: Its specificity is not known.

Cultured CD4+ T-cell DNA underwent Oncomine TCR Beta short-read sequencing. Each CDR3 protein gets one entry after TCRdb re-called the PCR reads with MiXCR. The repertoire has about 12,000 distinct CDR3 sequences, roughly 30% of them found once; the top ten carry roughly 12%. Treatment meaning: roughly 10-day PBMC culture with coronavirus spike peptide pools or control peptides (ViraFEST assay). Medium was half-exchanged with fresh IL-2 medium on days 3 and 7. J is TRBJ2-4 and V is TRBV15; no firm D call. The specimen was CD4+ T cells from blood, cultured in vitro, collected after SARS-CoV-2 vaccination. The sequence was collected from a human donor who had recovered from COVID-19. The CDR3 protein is CATGANLAKNIQYF. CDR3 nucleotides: TGTGCCACCGGTGCGAATCTAGCCAAAAACATTCAGTACTTC.